A single T cell receptor (beta chain) is shown here with its context. Antigen unknown. Described time point: pre-sensitization, week 0. The treatment denotes: therapeutic diphenylcyclopropenone sensitization with weekly scalp DPC. V was pared by 5 bases and J by 7 bases, with 18 bases between. Germline V gene lookup returns CDR1 SGHTA and CDR2 FQGNSA. The CDR3 contains 15 residues. This entry is derived from a study of human T cells and chemical hapten exposure. Study-wide context: Patients, mostly women, had alopecia areata, alopecia totalis or alopecia universalis. Findings and limits, study-wide: DPC sensitization did not alter TCRs above 1 in 1000 frequency. It was expanded TCRs that formed significantly more large CDR3 similarity clusters than controls did.

What the library attached to individual cDNA molecules were unique molecular identifiers. One entry per CDR3 protein, called by TCRdb with MiXCR from the RACE reads. The data contain tens of thousands of distinct CDR3 sequences, roughly 9.1% of them seen just once; the ten biggest clones take up roughly 3.5%. This material consisted of whole blood, taken in connection with sensitization to the hapten diphenylcyclopropenone (DPC). This chain uses TRBV7-2 with TRBJ2-4; D possibly matches TRBD1 or TRBD2 (7 bases each). The receptor comes from a woman between 40 and 50 years old with alopecia areata. Some clones in this sample may be carry-over from other donors' samples. CDR3 loop: CASSPQGGLGNIQYF. The CDR3 nucleotides are TGTGCCAGCAGCCCCCAGGGGGGGCTGGGTAACATTCAGTACTTC.